This passage covers 22 T cell receptor beta chains from one sample sequenced in a study of CD8 T cells in ankylosing spondylitis. TCRdb itself ran the 5' RACE reads through MiXCR, one entry per CDR3 protein. There are fewer than 250,000 distinct CDR3 sequences in the sample; approximately 10% occur only once, and around 3% lies in the top ten. The material sequenced was blood, either unsorted or a sorted T cell fraction (not recorded which). The receptor source for this set is a male donor with ankylosing spondylitis or in good health (not recorded which).

The chain combines TRBV6-1 with TRBJ1-2, with TRBD1 matching over 7 bases. V was clipped by 3 bases and J by 5 bases; unmatched bases: 6. In germline, CDR1 is MNHNS, CDR2 SASEGT. The CDR3 consists of 14 residues. The CDR3 here is CASSDYRGGYGYTF. DNA for the CDR3: TGTGCCAGCAGTGATTACAGGGGAGGGTATGGCTACACCTTC.

The V gene is TRBV7-9, the J gene TRBJ2-1; 8 bases agree with TRBD2. V shed 5 bases, J shed 8 bases, and the junction held 8 bases outside the gene matches. Germline V lookup: CDR1 SEHNR, CDR2 FQNEAQ (reference sequence). This CDR3 has 14 amino acids. CDR3 in amino acids: CASSGSGVFHEQFF. Written as DNA, the CDR3 is TGTGCCAGCAGCGGTAGCGGGGTGTTTCATGAGCAGTTCTTC. Looking up the rest from reference TRBV7-9 and TRBJ2-1 gives the full variable domain: DTGVSQNPRHKITKRGQNVTFRCDPISEHNRLYWYRQTLGQGPEFLTYFQNEAQLEKSRLLSDRFSAERPKGSFSTLEIQRTEQGDSAMYLCASSGSGVFHEQFFGPGTRLTVL.

Notes on this clonotype: An end of the junction does not agree with germline; a read error may underlie this. The rearrangement uses TRBV30 and TRBJ2-6; TRBD1 matches at 7 bases. The CDR3 covers 13 residues. Germline V gene lookup returns CDR1 GTSNPN and CDR2 SVGIG (reference sequence). The CDR3 DNA reads as TGTACCTGGACAGGCTCTGGGGCCAACGTCCTGACTTTC. Amino acid sequence: CTWTGSGANVLTF.

This clonotype was observed at least ten times. This sequence joins TRBV20-1 and TRBJ2-2, with D possibly TRBD1 on 6 matching bases. CDR3 length: 16 residues. Germline CDR1 DFQATT, CDR2 SNEGSKA (reference sequence). The ends were cut back, 0 bases at V and 3 bases at J, with 14 bases in the middle. The CDR3 DNA is TGCAGTGCTAGAGATGGAACCGGACAGTACACCGGGGAGCTGTTTTTT. Its translation: CSARDGTGQYTGELFF.

The table lists this clonotype with a few counts. The V and J genes are TRBV28 and TRBJ1-1; D unresolved. The CDR3 consists of 13 residues. Germline V lookup: CDR1 MDHEN, CDR2 SYDVKM. V was clipped by 7 bases and J by 0 bases, with 9 bases between them. Here the CDR3 reads CASTNPVNTEAFF. The CDR3 region has the DNA TGTGCCAGCACTAACCCGGTGAACACTGAAGCTTTCTTT.

This clonotype was seen at least ten times. The V and J genes are TRBV6-5 and TRBJ2-1, with 12 bases identical to TRBD2. This CDR3 has 17 residues. Germline CDR1 MNHEY, CDR2 SVGAGI. The trim removed 4 bases at V and 4 bases at J, leaving 8 bases unmatched. The CDR3 bases are TGTGCCAGCAGTTCCCGACAGACTAGCGGGGGATACAATGAGCAGTTCTTC. This translates into CASSSRQTSGGYNEQFF.

The table lists this clonotype with many counts. The chain carries TRBV6-1 and TRBJ1-5, with D maybe TRBD1 (5 bases). Looked up from germline, CDR1 is MNHNS and CDR2 is SASEGT. V shed 7 bases and J shed 6 bases, with 19 bases lying between them. This CDR3 comprises 15 residues. CDR3 nucleotides: TGTGCCAGCACTACCCTATGGGGGGTTGGTCAGCCCCAGCATTTT. It yields the protein CASTTLWGVGQPQHF.

The chain has TRBV18 and TRBJ1-1, with D unclear. The germline gives CDR1 KGHSH, CDR2 LQKENI. V was cut by 2 bases and J by 4 bases, with 11 bases left in between. The CDR3 length is 14 residues. DNA for the CDR3: TGTGCCAGCTCACCAGGAAGGAGCGGCACTGAAGCTTTCTTT. Translated, it gives CASSPGRSGTEAFF.

This clonotype was counted once. This chain connects TRBV3-1 to TRBJ2-2, with unresolved D. This CDR3 contains 13 residues. V was shortened by 8 bases and J by 2 bases, with 9 bases between the two germline ends. Germline CDR1 reads LGHDT; CDR2 reads YNNKEL (reference sequence). DNA of the CDR3: TGTGCCAGCCGGGTCTCCAACACCGGGGAGCTGTTTTTT. As protein: CASRVSNTGELFF.

This clonotype was detected many times. The chain recombines TRBV20-1 with TRBJ2-3; 7 nucleotides agree with TRBD2. V was clipped by 1 base and J by 2 bases; unmatched bases: 6. CDR1 is DFQATT, CDR2 SNEGSKA, per germline (reference sequence). This CDR3 comprises 15 residues. The DNA of the CDR3 is TGCAGTGCTAGAGTTGGTAGCGGGCCCACAGATACGCAGTATTTT. As protein: CSARVGSGPTDTQYF.

Concerning this clonotype: A much bigger clone sits one base away, suggesting this may be a read error. This chain links TRBV7-9 with TRBJ2-3; 7 positions match TRBD2. Looked up from germline, CDR1 is SEHNR and CDR2 is FQNEAQ (reference sequence). The CDR3 is 14 amino acids. CDR3 loop: CAGREGSVADTQYF. The CDR3 DNA follows: TGTGCCGGCAGGGAGGGGAGCGTCGCAGATACGCAGTATTTT.

This clonotype has a count of ten or more. This sequence joins TRBV4-1 and TRBJ2-2; 9 bases align to TRBD2. Germline V gives CDR1 MGHRA, CDR2 YSYEKL. CDR3 size: 17 residues. V shed 4 bases, J shed 0 bases, and the junction held 6 bases outside the gene matches. CDR3 protein: CASSLASGESNTGELFF. CDR3 DNA: TGCGCCAGCAGCCTAGCTAGCGGGGAGTCGAACACCGGGGAGCTGTTTTTT.

At least ten counts were recorded for this clonotype. The chain links TRBV5-5 to TRBJ1-1, with D perhaps matching TRBD1 (5 bases). The CDR3 totals 14 residues. Germline CDR1 reads SGHKS; CDR2 reads YYEKEE (reference sequence). V lost 0 bases to trimming and J lost 6 bases, with 12 bases between them. As DNA, the CDR3 is TGTGCCAGCAGCTTGGCAGGGACCCACGCTGAAGCTTTCTTT. It specifies CASSLAGTHAEAFF.

At least ten counts were recorded for this clonotype. The chain recombines TRBV5-1 with TRBJ1-3; 7 bases map to TRBD1. Losses at the gene ends were 4 bases for V and 4 bases for J; bases not matched to a gene: 8. Germline V lookup: CDR1 SGHRS, CDR2 YFSETQ. The CDR3 has 15 residues. DNA of the CDR3: TGCGCCAGCAGCGTGGCCGGGACAGAGGGAAACACCATATATTTT. This translates into CASSVAGTEGNTIYF.

This clonotype came up many times. This chain links TRBV12-3 or TRBV12-4 with TRBJ1-2; tentatively, D is TRBD1 (6 bases). V dropped 5 bases and J dropped 7 bases, with 23 bases sitting between them. CDR3 length: 16 amino acids. CDR3 nucleotides: TGTGCCAGCAGTCCTATGGGGATCGGGGGCGCGGCTGGCTACACCTTC. Translating gives CASSPMGIGGAAGYTF.

The chain couples TRBV27 to TRBJ2-3; 9 bases match TRBD2. CDR3 length equals 16 residues. Germline values: CDR1 MNHEY, CDR2 SMNVEV (reference sequence). The V and J ends lost 0 bases and 3 bases, in that order; junction bases with no gene match: 4. This chain's CDR3 is CASSLSSLAGTDTQYF. Here the CDR3 DNA reads TGTGCCAGCAGTTTATCGAGTCTAGCGGGGACAGATACGCAGTATTTT.

There are many counts of this clonotype. The junction differs from germline at one of its ends, possibly a read error. V usage is TRBV12-3 or TRBV12-4 and J usage is TRBJ1-3; D remains ambiguous. This CDR3 spans 9 amino acids. The CDR3 is CASSSPESF. The CDR3 bases are TGTGCCAGCAGCTCCCCGGAGAGTTTT.

This clonotype was picked up many times. This chain connects TRBV5-6 to TRBJ2-3; D call uncertain. Trimming took 6 bases from V and 1 from J, leaving 12 bases between them. The germline CDR1 and CDR2 sequences are SGHDT and YYEEEE. The CDR3 loop spans 14 amino acids. The CDR3 loop reads CASIRGSRTDTQYF. The CDR3 DNA sequence: TGTGCCAGCATCCGAGGTTCCCGCACAGATACGCAGTATTTT.

This chain joins TRBV4-2 and TRBJ2-3; possibly TRBD2 for D (6 bases). Per the germline V gene, CDR1 is LGHNA and CDR2 is YNFKEQ. The germline V and J ends were trimmed by 0 bases and 2 bases, with 9 bases remaining between them. There are 15 residues in the CDR3. The CDR3 spells CASSQDSGTTDTQYF. CDR3 DNA: TGTGCCAGCAGCCAAGATAGCGGAACCACAGATACGCAGTATTTT.

The table lists this clonotype with many counts. This sequence joins TRBV4-2 and TRBJ1-1; perhaps TRBD1 as D (6 bases). The CDR3 spans 19 residues. The V gene's germline CDR1 is LGHNA and CDR2 YNFKEQ. Trimming cost V 4 bases and J 0 bases, with 24 bases left between them. In DNA form, the CDR3 reads TGTGCCAGCAGCCCTCAGGCCGCATCGACAGGTTTCGTGAACACTGAAGCTTTCTTT. Translation: CASSPQAASTGFVNTEAFF.

This clonotype was detected many times. The chain uses TRBV14 and TRBJ2-7; TRBD1 matches at 8 bases. The CDR3 contains 14 residues. J was trimmed by 3 bases and V by 3 bases; bases with no gene match: 4. CDR1 SGHDN and CDR2 FVKESK come from the germline V gene. The CDR3 here is CASSHRDRYYEQYF. The CDR3, as DNA: TGTGCCAGCAGCCACAGGGACAGGTACTACGAGCAGTACTTC.

A note on this clonotype: The junction differs from germline at one of its ends, possibly a read error. V usage is TRBV7-2 and J usage is TRBJ1-1; no clear D gene. The germline V gene encodes CDR1 SGHTA and CDR2 FQGNSA. The CDR3 has 12 amino acids. CDR3 in DNA: TGTGCCAACAGCCTTAGAGTGGGTGAAGCTTTCTTT. Encoded protein: CANSLRVGEAFF.